The rows below give T cell receptor beta chains drawn from one sample of a study of cytomegalovirus exposure and HLA in healthy donors. TCRdb's copy holds only in-frame clones and misses some; the assay was immunoSEQ multiplex PCR. Here the sample spans 150,000 to 200,000 clones, approximately 84% being singletons. What was sequenced was PBMCs. The source is a man younger than 35 in good health and CMV-seropositive. Both conserved end residues are part of each CDR3. D genes are given only for firm matches. The size field is filled for only some rows; it gives once, few, many or a size class.

j_call | d_call | v_call | clone_size | cdr3_nt | cdr3_aa
TRBJ1-4 | - | TRBV18 | - | TGTGCCAGCTCACCACGAACAGGGTATGAAAAACTGTTTTTT | CASSPRTGYEKLFF
TRBJ2-7 | TRBD1 | TRBV6-5 | - | TGTGCCAGCAGTTACCGGGACAGAGCCTACGAGCAGTACTTC | CASSYRDRAYEQYF
TRBJ1-2 | - | TRBV6-6 | - | TGTGCCAGCGAGTCAAAAAGGACAAACTATGGCTACACCTTC | CASESKRTNYGYTF
TRBJ1-2 | TRBD1 | TRBV6-6 | - | TGTGCCAGCAGTTTCGCCTTGAGCAGGGGGGATGGCTACACCTTC | CASSFALSRGDGYTF
TRBJ1-3 | - | TRBV12-5 | - | TGTGCTAGTGGTTGGTGGGGGGGTATCTCTGGAAACACCATATATTTT | CASGWWGGISGNTIYF
TRBJ2-3 | TRBD2 | TRBV15 | - | TGTGCCACCGGACTAGCGGGAACCCGAGATACGCAGTATTTT | CATGLAGTRDTQYF
TRBJ2-3 | TRBD2 | TRBV9 | - | TGTGCCAGCAGCGTAGGCAAGTGGGGGGGGGAGGGGATAGGACGCCCTACGCAGTATTTT | CASSVGKWGGEGIGRPTQYF
TRBJ1-4 | - | TRBV9 | - | TGTGCCAGCAGCGCAAGCAGGGGCATGGTTGGTGAAAAACTGTTTTTT | CASSASRGMVGEKLFF
TRBJ1-1 | - | TRBV5-1 | once | TGCGCCAGCAGCTTGGTCGGGGAGAACACTGAAGCTTTCTTT | CASSLVGENTEAFF
TRBJ2-7 | TRBD2 | TRBV9 | - | TGTGCCAGCAGTCTTGGAGCGGGGTCCTACGAGCAGTACTTC | CASSLGAGSYEQYF
TRBJ2-1 | TRBD1 | TRBV11-2 | - | TGTGCCAGCAGCTTAGAAGGCCTAGCAGGGGGCAATGAGCAGTTCTTC | CASSLEGLAGGNEQFF
TRBJ1-5 | - | TRBV5-5 | - | TGTGCCAGCAGCCCCAGGGGTGGGGAGCAGCCCCAGCATTTT | CASSPRGGEQPQHF
TRBJ2-7 | TRBD1 | TRBV5-6 | - | TGTGCCAGCAGCTCAATATACGACAGGGGGACGTACGAGCAGTACTTC | CASSSIYDRGTYEQYF
TRBJ1-1 | - | TRBV11-1 | - | TGTGCCAGCAGCTTCTCCCAAGGACAGCTCAACACTGAAGCTTTCTTT | CASSFSQGQLNTEAFF
TRBJ1-2 | - | TRBV4-3 | once | TGCGCCAGCAGCCAAGATCGGCAGGGGCTTATCTATGGCTACACCTTC | CASSQDRQGLIYGYTF
TRBJ1-1 | TRBD1 | TRBV7-6 | - | TGTGCCAGCAGCTTCCTCAGGACAGGGGAAATGAACACTGAAGCTTTCTTT | CASSFLRTGEMNTEAFF